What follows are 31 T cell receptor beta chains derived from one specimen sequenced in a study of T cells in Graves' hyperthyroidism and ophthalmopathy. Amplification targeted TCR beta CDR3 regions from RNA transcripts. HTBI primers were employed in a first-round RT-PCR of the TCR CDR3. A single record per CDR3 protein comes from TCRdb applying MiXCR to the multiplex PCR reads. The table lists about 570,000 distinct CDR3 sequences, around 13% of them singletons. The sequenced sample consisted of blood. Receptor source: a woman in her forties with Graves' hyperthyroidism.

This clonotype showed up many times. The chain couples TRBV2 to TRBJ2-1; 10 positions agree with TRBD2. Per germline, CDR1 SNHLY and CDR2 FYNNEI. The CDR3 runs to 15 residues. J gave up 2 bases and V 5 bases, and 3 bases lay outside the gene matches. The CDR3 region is CASSPTSGTYNEQFF. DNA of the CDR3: TGTGCCAGCAGTCCAACTAGCGGGACCTACAATGAGCAGTTCTTC.

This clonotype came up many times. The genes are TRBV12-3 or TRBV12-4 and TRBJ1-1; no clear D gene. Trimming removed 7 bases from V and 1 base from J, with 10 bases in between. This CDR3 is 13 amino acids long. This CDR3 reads CASNRIENTEAFF. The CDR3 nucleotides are TGTGCCAGCAATAGGATAGAGAACACTGAAGCTTTCTTT.

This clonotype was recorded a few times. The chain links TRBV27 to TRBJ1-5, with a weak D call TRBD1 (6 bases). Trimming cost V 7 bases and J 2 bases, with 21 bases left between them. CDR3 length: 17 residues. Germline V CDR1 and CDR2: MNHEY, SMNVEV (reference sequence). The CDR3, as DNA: TGTGCCAGCACCTCTAGATTTAGGGGGTTTGGCAATCAGCCCCAGCATTTT. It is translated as CASTSRFRGFGNQPQHF.

CDR3 amino acids: CSALEDEQYF. CDR3 DNA: TGCAGCGCCCTGGAGGACGAGCAGTACTTC. The chain employs TRBV29-1 and TRBJ2-7, with D maybe TRBD2 (5 bases). The CDR3 has 10 amino acids. Looked up from germline, CDR1 is SQVTM and CDR2 is ANQGSEA. V was pared by 7 bases and J by 5 bases, with 9 bases between.

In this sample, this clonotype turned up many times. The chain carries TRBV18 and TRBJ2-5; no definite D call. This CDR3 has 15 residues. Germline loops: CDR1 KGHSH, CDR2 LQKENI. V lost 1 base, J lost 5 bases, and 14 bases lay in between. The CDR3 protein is CASSPRSGPGETQYF. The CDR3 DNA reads TGTGCCAGCTCACCACGTTCGGGCCCTGGGGAGACCCAGTACTTC.

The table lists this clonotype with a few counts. The CDR3 DNA sequence: TGTGCCAGCAGCTTAATTGGGACAGGGAGTATTGGCTACACCTTC. Translating gives CASSLIGTGSIGYTF. The chain uses TRBV11-3 and TRBJ1-2, with 9 bases fitting TRBD1. Unmatched junction bases numbered 8, after V lost 2 bases and J lost 7 bases. Looked up from germline, CDR1 is SGHNT and CDR2 is YENEEA. The CDR3 runs to 15 residues.

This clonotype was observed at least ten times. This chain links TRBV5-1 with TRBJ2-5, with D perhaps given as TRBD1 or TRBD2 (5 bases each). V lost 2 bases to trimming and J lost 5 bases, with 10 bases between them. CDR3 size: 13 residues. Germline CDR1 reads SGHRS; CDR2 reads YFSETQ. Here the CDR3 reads CASSFGTRETQYF. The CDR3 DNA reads TGCGCCAGCAGCTTCGGGACCCGGGAGACCCAGTACTTC.

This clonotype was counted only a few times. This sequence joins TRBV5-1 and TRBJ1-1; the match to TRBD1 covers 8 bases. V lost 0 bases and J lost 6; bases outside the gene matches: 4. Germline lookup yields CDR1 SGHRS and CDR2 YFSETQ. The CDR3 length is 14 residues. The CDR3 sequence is CASSLGAGGAEAFF. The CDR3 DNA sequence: TGCGCCAGCAGCTTGGGAGCAGGGGGCGCTGAAGCTTTCTTT.

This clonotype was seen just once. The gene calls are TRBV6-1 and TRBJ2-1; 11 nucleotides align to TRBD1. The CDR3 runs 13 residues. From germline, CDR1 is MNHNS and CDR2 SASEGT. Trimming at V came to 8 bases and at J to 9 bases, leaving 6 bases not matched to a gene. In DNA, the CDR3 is TGTGCCAGCTCGGGGGACAGGGGGGCTGAGCAGTTCTTC. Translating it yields CASSGDRGAEQFF.

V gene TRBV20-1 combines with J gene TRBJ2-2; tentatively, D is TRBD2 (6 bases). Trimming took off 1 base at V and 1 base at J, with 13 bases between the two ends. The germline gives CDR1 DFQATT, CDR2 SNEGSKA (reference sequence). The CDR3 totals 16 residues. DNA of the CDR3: TGCAGTGCTAGAGCTGTAGCGGATTTGAACACCGGGGAGCTGTTTTTT. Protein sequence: CSARAVADLNTGELFF.

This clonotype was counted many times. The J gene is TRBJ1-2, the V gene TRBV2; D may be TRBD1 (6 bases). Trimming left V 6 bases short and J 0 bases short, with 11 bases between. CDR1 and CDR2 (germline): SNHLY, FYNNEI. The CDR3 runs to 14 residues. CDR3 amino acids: CASSYRDPNYGYTF. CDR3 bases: TGTGCCAGCAGCTACAGGGACCCTAACTATGGCTACACCTTC.

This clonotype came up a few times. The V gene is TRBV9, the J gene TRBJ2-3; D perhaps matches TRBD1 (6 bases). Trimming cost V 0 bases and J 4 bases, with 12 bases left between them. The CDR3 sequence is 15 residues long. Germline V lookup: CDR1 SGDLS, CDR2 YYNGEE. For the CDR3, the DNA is TGTGCCAGCAGCGTAGGGGGGCTAGCACCAGATACGCAGTATTTT. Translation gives CASSVGGLAPDTQYF.

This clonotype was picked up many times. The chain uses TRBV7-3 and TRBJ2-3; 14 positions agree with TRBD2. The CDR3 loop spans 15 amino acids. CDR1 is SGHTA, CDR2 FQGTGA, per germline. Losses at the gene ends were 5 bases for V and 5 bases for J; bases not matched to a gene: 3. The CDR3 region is CASSEGLAGEDTQYF. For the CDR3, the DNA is TGTGCCAGCAGCGAGGGACTAGCGGGAGAAGATACGCAGTATTTT.

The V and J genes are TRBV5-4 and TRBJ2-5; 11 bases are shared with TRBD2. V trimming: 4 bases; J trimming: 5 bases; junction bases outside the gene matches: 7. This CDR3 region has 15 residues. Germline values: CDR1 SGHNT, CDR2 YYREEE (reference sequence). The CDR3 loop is CASSGGTSGVETQYF. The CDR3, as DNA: TGTGCCAGCAGCGGAGGGACTAGCGGTGTGGAGACCCAGTACTTC.

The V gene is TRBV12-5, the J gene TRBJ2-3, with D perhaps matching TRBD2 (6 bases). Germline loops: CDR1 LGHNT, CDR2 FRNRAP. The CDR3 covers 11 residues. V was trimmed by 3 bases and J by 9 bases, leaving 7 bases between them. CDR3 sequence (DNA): TGTGCTAGTGGTTTTCGGGGGACGCAGTATTTT. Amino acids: CASGFRGTQYF.

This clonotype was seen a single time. The DNA of the CDR3 is TGCGCCAGCAGCAGTACAGGGGGCGTGGGGCAGTACTTC. Amino acids: CASSSTGGVGQYF. The gene calls are TRBV4-1 and TRBJ2-7, with 9 bases identical to TRBD1. Trimming removed 5 bases from V and 9 bases from J; junction bases left unmatched: 8. Germline CDR1 reads MGHRA; CDR2 reads YSYEKL. This CDR3 is 13 amino acids long.

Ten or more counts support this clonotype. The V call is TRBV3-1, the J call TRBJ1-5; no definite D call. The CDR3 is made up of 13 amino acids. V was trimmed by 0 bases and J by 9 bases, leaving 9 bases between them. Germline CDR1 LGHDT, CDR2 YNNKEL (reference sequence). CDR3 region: CASSQDRYGPQHF. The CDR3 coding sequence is TGTGCCAGCAGCCAAGACCGGTATGGGCCCCAGCATTTT. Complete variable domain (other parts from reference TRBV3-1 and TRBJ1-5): DTAVSQTPKYLVTQMGNDKSIKCEQNLGHDTMYWYKQDSKKFLKIMFSYNNKELIINETVPNRFSPKSPDKAHLNLHINSLELGDSAVYFCASSQDRYGPQHFGDGTRLSIL.

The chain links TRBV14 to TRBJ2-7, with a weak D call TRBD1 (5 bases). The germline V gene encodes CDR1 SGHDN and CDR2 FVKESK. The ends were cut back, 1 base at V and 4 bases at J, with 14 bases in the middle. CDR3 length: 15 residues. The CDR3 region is CASSQGPQGGYEQYF. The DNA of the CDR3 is TGTGCCAGCAGCCAAGGCCCGCAGGGTGGGTACGAGCAGTACTTC.

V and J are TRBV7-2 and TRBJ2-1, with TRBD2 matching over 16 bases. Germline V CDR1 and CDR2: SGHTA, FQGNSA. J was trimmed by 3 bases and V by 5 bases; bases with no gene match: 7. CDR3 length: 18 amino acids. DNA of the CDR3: TGTGCCAGCAGCATGGGACTAGCGGGAGGGCCTTTCTACAATGAGCAGTTCTTC. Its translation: CASSMGLAGGPFYNEQFF.

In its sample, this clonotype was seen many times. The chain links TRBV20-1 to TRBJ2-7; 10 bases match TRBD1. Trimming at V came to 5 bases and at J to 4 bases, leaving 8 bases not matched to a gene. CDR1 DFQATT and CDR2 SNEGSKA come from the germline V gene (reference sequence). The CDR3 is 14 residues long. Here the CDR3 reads CSADPGTGDYEQYF. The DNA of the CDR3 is TGCAGTGCTGATCCCGGGACAGGGGATTACGAGCAGTACTTC.

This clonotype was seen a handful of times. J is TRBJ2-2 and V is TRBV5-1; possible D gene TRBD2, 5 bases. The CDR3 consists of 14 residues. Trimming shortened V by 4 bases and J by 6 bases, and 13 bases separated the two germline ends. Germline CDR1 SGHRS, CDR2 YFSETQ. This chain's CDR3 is CASSEEVGAGELFF. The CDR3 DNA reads TGCGCCAGCAGCGAAGAGGTCGGGGCCGGGGAGCTGTTTTTT.

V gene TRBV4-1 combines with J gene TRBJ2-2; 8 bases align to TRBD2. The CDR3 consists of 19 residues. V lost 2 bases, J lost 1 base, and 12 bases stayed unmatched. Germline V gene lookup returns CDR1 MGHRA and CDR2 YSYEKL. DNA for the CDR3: TGCGCCAGCAGCCAAAAGGGAATAGCGGGAATGGGGAACACCGGGGAGCTGTTTTTT. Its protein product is CASSQKGIAGMGNTGELFF.

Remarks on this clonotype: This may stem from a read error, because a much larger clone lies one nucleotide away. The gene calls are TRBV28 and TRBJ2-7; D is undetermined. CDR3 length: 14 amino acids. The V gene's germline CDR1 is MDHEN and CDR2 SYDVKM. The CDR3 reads CAGSSSSLTYEQYF. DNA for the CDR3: TGTGCCGGCAGTTCGAGCAGCCTTACCTACGAGCAGTACTTC.

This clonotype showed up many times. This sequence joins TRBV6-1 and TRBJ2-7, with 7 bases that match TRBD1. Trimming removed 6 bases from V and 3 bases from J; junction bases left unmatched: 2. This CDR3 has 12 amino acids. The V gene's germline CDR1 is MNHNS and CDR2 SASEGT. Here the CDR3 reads CASRGDSYEQYF. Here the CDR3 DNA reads TGTGCCAGCAGGGGGGACAGCTACGAGCAGTACTTC.

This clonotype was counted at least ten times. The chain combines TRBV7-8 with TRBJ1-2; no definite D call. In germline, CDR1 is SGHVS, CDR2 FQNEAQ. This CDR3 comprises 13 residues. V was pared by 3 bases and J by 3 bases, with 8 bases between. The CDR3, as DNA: TGTGCCAGCAGCTTTTTCAGCGACTATGGCTACACCTTC. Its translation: CASSFFSDYGYTF.

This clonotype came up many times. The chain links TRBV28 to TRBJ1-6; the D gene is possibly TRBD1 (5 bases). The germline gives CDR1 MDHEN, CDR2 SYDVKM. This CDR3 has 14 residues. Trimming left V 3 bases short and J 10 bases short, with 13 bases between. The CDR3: CASSLEGFASPLHF. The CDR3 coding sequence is TGTGCCAGCAGTTTGGAGGGGTTTGCCTCACCCCTCCACTTT.

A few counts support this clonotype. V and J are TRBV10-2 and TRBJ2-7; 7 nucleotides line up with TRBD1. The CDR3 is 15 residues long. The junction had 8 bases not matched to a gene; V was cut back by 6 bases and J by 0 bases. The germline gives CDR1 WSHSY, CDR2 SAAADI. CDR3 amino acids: CASRKGTAPSYEQYF. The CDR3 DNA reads TGCGCCAGCAGGAAAGGGACAGCTCCCTCCTACGAGCAGTACTTC.

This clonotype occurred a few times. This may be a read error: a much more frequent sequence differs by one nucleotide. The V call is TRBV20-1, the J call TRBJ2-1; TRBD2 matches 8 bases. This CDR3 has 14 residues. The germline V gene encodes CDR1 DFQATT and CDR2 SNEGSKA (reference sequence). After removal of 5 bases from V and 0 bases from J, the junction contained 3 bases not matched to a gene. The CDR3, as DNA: TGCAGTGCTGTTAGCGGGATCTCCTACAATGAGCAGTTCTTC. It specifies CSAVSGISYNEQFF.

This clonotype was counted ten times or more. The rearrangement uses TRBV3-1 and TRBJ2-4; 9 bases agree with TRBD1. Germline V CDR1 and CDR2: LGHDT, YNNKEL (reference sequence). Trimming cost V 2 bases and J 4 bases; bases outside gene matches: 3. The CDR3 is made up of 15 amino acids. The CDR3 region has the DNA TGTGCCAGCAGCCAAAGGACAGGGGTAAAAAACATTCAGTACTTC. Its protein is CASSQRTGVKNIQYF.

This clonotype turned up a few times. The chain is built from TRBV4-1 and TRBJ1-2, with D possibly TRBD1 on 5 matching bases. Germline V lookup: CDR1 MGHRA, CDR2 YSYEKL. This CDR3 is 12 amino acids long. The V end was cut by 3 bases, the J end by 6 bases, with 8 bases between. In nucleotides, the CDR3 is TGCGCCAGCAGCCACCAGGGAGATGGCTACACCTTC. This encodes CASSHQGDGYTF.

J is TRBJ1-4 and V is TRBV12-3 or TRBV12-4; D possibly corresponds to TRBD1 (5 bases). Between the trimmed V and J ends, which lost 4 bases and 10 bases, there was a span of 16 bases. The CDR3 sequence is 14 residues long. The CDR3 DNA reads TGTGCCAGCAGTTCGGGTAGGGGAAGGATAAAACTGTTTTTT. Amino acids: CASSSGRGRIKLFF.